The T cell receptor beta chain under discussion was sequenced for a study of blood T cell repertoires in COVID-19. On the study more broadly: Acute and convalescent COVID-19 specimens originated in the United States, Italy and Spain.

The V gene lost 2 bases and the J gene lost 8 bases, with 7 bases spanning the gap. This CDR3 has 13 residues. Germline assignment: CDR1 SGHAT and CDR2 FQNNGV. Authors' analysis steps: Reference gene primer amplification gave nucleated cell count estimates. Clones were sequenced by immunoSEQ multiplex PCR, and TCRdb holds only the in-frame ones, with some missing. V and J calls and clone size are given by that table; D and trimming were obtained from the DNA. In the table there are about 140,000 clones, roughly 84% of which are singletons. This clone was counted between two and nine times. The chain links TRBV11-2 to TRBJ1-6, with D unresolved. Sequenced input: peripheral blood. The receptor comes from a human donor in a cohort sampled during active COVID-19. CDR3 nucleotides: TGTGCCAGCAGCTTATATGCGGATTCACCCCTCCACTTT. Its translation: CASSLYADSPLHF.